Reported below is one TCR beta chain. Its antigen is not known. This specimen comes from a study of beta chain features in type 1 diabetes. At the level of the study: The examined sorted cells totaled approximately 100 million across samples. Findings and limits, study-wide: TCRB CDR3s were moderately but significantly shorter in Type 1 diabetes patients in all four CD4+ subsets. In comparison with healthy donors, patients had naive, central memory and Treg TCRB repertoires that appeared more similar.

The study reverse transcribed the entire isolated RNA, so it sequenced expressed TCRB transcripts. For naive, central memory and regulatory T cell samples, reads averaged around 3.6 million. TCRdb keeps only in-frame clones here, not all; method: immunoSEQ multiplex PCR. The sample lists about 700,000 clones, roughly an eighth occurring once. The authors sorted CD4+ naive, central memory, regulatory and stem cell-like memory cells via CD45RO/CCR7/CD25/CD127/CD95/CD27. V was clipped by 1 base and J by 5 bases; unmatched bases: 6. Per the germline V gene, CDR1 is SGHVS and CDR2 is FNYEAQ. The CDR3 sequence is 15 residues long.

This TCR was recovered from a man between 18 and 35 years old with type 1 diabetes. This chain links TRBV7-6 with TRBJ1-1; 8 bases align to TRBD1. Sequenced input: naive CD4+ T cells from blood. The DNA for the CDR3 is TGTGCCAGCAGCTTAGAGACAGGGGTTCGAACTGAAGCTTTCTTT. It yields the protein CASSLETGVRTEAFF.